This record covers a single T cell receptor beta chain. The data stem from a study of shared clonotypes between healthy human individuals. Only CD45RO-negative cells positively selected for CCR7 counted as naive CD8 cells, so terminally differentiated effector memory CD45RA+ cells were excluded. Using immunoSEQ multiplex PCR, the repertoire was profiled, and TCRdb retains in-frame clones only, with some absent. The sample contains about 820,000 clones, around 92% of which appear only once. The sample was naive CD8+ T cells sorted from blood. The origin of this receptor is a man in his thirties or forties in good health.

DNA of the CDR3: TGTGCCAGCAGCCCCCGGACAGGGGGCGTCACAACTAATGAAAAACTGTTTTTT. This codes for CASSPRTGGVTTNEKLFF. The chain has TRBV7-3 and TRBJ1-4; 11 nucleotides align to TRBD1. V was pared by 5 bases and J by 0 bases, with 8 bases of the junction left unmatched. The CDR3 totals 18 residues. From germline, CDR1 is SGHTA and CDR2 FQGTGA.